This TCR beta chain was sequenced for a study of beta chain features in type 1 diabetes. Germline CDR1 is KGHSH and CDR2 is LQKENI. This CDR3 comprises 14 residues. The V gene end was trimmed by 6 bases and the J gene end by 5 bases; junction bases not matched to a gene: 8. All of the isolated RNA was reverse transcribed, so expressed TCRB transcripts were sequenced. Method: immunoSEQ multiplex PCR; TCRdb's copy keeps in-frame clones and lacks some. The sample consists of 100,000 to 150,000 clones, roughly 17% of them appearing once. This clone was detected a few times. Its specificity is unknown. Whole-study findings and limits: Fewer insertions but more deletions were seen at VDJ junctions in type 1 diabetes patients. Patients showed naive, central memory and Treg TCRB repertoires that appeared more similar than those of healthy donors. In every one of the four CD4+ subsets, TCRB CDR3s were moderately but significantly shorter in Type 1 diabetes patients. cDNA sequencing could over-represent cells with high TCR expression.

Sequenced material: central memory CD4+ T cells from blood. The TCR originated in a young man with type 1 diabetes. The rearrangement uses TRBV18 and TRBJ2-7; 9 nucleotides line up with TRBD1. CDR3 residues: CASSLGTGKDEQYF. The DNA of the CDR3 is TGTGCCAGCTCGCTCGGGACAGGGAAGGACGAGCAGTACTTC.